This TCR beta chain came from a study of blood T cell repertoires in COVID-19 (dated by TCRdb to 2018 to 2020). Background on the whole study: Collaborator samples came from the United States, Italy and Spain and covered acute and convalescent phases of COVID-19. The prospective study material was composed of cDNA or gDNA derived from T cells, B-cell-depleted T cells, or PBMCs. Nearly every sample came with metadata listing a de-identified subject ID, COVID-19 status, age in years and sex. Where available, HLA class I and class II types were obtained from metadata supplied by the sample provider rather than from assay-based typing. The dataset comprised deeply sampled blood TCRbeta repertoires from subjects exposed to, actively infected with, or recovered from COVID-19. The repertoires were released in a freely available public database meant as a resource for research on the immune response to SARS-CoV-2. The samples were drawn from two sources: the first 160 participants of the ongoing ImmuneRACE study, and 950 to 1,500 subjects contributed by 6 global collaborators.

Beyond this particular receptor, the publication reports: How much clinical and demographic metadata was included differed by source and by participant, and the metadata was provided uncurated.

A second Seattle source provided samples from volunteer blood donors who had recovered from COVID-19. Collaborating institutions collected whole blood in K2EDTA tubes following their own protocols. For TCRbeta analysis, collaborators shipped samples as frozen whole blood, isolated PBMCs, or DNA extracted from either of those sample types. The immunoSEQ Assay, a bias-controlled multiplex PCR, was used to amplify TCRbeta CDR3 regions from genomic DNA. The paper's processing steps were these. The number of nucleated cells in each sample was estimated from the amplification of reference gene primers within the assay. To quantify the absolute abundance of each unique TCRbeta CDR3 rearrangement, sequence reads were collapsed and filtered. For each sample, productive Simpson clonality was calculated as the square root of Simpson's diversity index over productive rearrangements. Sourced from immuneACCESS, this table was stored by TCRdb with only in-frame sequences that have V and J called. A share of the clones is absent; for the studies checked, an unresolved V gene accounts for under half, and the remainder has no known explanation. Clonal size and the V and J genes are those of that table, whereas D and trimming came from the DNA. This sample comprises about 100,000 clones, over 60% of them detected only once. The ten biggest clones cover about 8.7% of the sample.

This clone was detected only once. Its antigen is not yet known. One base away there is no much larger clone; base qualities are not given. The sample consisted of peripheral blood. The receptor comes from a man aged 50-60 years who had recovered from COVID-19.

The nucleotides read TGTGCCAGCAGCGTAGTTGGCAGTAACTATGGCTACACCTTC. This is translated as CASSVVGSNYGYTF. The rearrangement joined TRBV9 to TRBJ1-2, with no reliable assignment of the D segment. Its CDR3 holds 14 amino acids, cysteine through phenylalanine. The only DNA kept is the CDR3, 42 bases in frame from the first base. Via the germline V gene, CDR1 is SGDLS and CDR2 YYNGEE. V is shortened by 0 bases, J by 1 base, and the region joining them spans 7 bases.